This TCR beta chain was observed in a study of blood T cell repertoires in COVID-19. Study context: Sites across the United States, Italy and Spain contributed samples from acute and convalescent COVID-19. T cells, B-cell-depleted T cells, or PBMCs provided the cDNA or gDNA that served as material.

The J segment lost 3 bases and the V segment lost 4 bases, leaving 4 bases of the junction unmatched. The germline CDR1 and CDR2 sequences are SGHRS and YFSETQ. The CDR3 runs 14 residues. Authors' data handling: The assay estimated nucleated cells by amplifying reference gene primers. Only in-frame clones appear in the TCRdb table, and some are missing; sequencing was by immunoSEQ multiplex PCR. D and trimming were read from the DNA, whereas the V and J calls and clone size are those reported in that table. The sample holds around 220,000 clones; more than 75% are singletons and the top ten take over 1.5%.

The source is a man aged 40-49 years with active or convalescent COVID-19. The chain uses TRBV5-1 and TRBJ1-1; 9 bases are a match to TRBD1. Material for sequencing was peripheral blood. DNA of the CDR3: TGCGCCAGCAGCCGTCGGACAGGGGACACTGAAGCTTTCTTT. Translated: CASSRRTGDTEAFF. The full variable domain, with the rest looked up from reference TRBV5-1 and TRBJ1-1, is KAGVTQTPRYLIKTRGQQVTLSCSPISGHRSVSWYQQTPGQGLQFLFEYFSETQRNKGNFPGRFSGRQFSNSRSEMNVSTLELGDSALYLCASSRRTGDTEAFFGQGTRLTVV.